This paragraph reports one T cell receptor (beta chain). The source of the sample is a study of blood T cell repertoires in COVID-19. TCRdb's table, derived via immunoSEQ multiplex PCR, lists solely in-frame clones and lacks some. The data contain 400,000 to 500,000 clones, 70% to 90% of them singletons. After removal of 5 bases from V and 7 bases from J, the junction contained 6 bases not matched to a gene. Germline loops: CDR1 SGHVS, CDR2 FNYEAQ. This CDR3 region has 14 residues. Sequenced material: PBMCs or T cells enriched from blood (not recorded which). This receptor was obtained from a woman in her late teens or twenties who had been exposed to COVID-19. The V gene is TRBV7-6, the J gene TRBJ2-1, with 9 nucleotides matching TRBD2. Here the CDR3 reads CASSPGTSRNEQFF. The CDR3 DNA is TGTGCCAGCAGCCCAGGGACTAGCAGGAATGAGCAGTTCTTC.